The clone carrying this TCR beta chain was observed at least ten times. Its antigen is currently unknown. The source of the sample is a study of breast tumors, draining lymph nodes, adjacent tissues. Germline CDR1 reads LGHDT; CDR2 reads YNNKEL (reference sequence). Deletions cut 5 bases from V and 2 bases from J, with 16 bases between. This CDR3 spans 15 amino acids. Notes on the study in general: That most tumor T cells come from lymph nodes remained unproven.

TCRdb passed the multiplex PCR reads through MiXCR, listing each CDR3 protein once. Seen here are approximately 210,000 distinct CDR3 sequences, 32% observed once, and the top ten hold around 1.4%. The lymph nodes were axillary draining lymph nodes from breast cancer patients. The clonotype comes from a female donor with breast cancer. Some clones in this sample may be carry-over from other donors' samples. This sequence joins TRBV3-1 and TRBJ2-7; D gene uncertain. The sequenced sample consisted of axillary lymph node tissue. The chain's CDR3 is CASSAPQGLAYEQYF. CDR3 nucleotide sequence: TGTGCCAGCAGCGCACCGCAAGGGTTGGCCTACGAGCAGTACTTC.